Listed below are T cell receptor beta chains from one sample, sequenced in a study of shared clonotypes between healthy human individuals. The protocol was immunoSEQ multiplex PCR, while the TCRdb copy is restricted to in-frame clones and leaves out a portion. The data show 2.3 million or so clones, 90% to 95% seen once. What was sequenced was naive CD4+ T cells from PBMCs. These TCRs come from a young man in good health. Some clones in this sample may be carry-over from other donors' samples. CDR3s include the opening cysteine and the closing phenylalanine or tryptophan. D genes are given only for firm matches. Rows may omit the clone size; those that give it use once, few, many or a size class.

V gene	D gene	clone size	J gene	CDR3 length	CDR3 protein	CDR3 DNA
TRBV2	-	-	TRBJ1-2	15	CASSESQTANYGYTF	TGTGCCAGCAGTGAATCCCAGACGGCAAACTATGGCTACACCTTC
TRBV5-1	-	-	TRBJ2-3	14	CASSDGQPPDTQYF	TGCGCCAGCAGCGATGGACAGCCCCCAGATACGCAGTATTTT
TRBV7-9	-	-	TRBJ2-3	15	CASSLSGRGPDTQYF	TGTGCCAGCAGCTTATCGGGCAGGGGTCCAGATACGCAGTATTTT
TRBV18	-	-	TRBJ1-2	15	CASSPIGGEDYGYTF	TGTGCCAGCTCTCCTATTGGGGGAGAGGACTATGGCTACACCTTC
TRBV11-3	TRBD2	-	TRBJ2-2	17	CASSLLKTGGSTGELFF	TGTGCCAGCAGCTTATTAAAAACGGGAGGGAGCACCGGGGAGCTGTTTTTT
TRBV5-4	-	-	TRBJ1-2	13	CASSLLGHLGYTF	TGTGCCAGCAGCTTACTGGGACACCTGGGCTACACCTTC
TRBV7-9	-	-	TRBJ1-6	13	CASSHSPLSPLHF	TGTGCCAGCAGTCACAGTCCTTTGTCACCCCTCCACTTT
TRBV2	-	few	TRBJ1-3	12	CASTKDGNTIYF	TGTGCCAGCACCAAGGATGGAAACACCATATATTTT
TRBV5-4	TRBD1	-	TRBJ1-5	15	CASSLDRGPNQPQHF	TGTGCCAGCAGCTTGGACAGGGGCCCCAATCAGCCCCAGCATTTT
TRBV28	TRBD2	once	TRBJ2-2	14	CASSPGGGTGELFF	TGTGCCAGCAGTCCCGGCGGGGGCACCGGGGAGCTGTTTTTT
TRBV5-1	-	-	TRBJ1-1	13	CASSDTENTEAFF	TGCGCCAGCAGCGATACAGAGAACACTGAAGCTTTCTTT
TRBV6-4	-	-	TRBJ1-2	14	CATKVGQGRGGYTF	TGTGCCACCAAAGTTGGCCAGGGTCGAGGTGGCTACACCTTC
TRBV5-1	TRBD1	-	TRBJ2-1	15	CASSLGTGLTNEQFF	TGCGCCAGCAGCCTAGGGACAGGGTTAACTAATGAGCAGTTCTTC
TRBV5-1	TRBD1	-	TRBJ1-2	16	CASSSQTGGSNYGYTF	TGCGCCAGCAGCTCACAGACAGGGGGATCGAACTATGGCTACACCTTC
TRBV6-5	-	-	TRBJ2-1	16	CASSYSGAPAYNEQFF	TGTGCCAGCAGTTACTCGGGCGCCCCGGCCTACAATGAGCAGTTCTTC
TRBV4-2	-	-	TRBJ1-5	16	CASSQRVGDGNQPQHF	TGTGCCAGCAGCCAGCGAGTCGGGGACGGCAATCAGCCCCAGCATTTT
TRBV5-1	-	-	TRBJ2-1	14	CASSLGAEYNEQFF	TGCGCCAGCAGCTTGGGGGCAGAATACAATGAGCAGTTCTTC
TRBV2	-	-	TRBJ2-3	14	CASSGQTSTDTQYF	TGTGCCAGCAGTGGACAGACAAGCACAGATACGCAGTATTTT